Sequencing of this T cell receptor beta chain was carried out in a study of shared clonotypes between healthy human individuals. Findings and limits, study-wide: Larger richness was generally estimated for naive than memory subsets.

Donors included only healthy HIV-negative adults lacking recent acute infections or vaccinations. The CD4+ fraction was divided into a CD45RA+ naive subset and a CD45RA-negative memory subset. This table comes from immunoSEQ multiplex PCR, and its TCRdb copy is limited to in-frame clones, with some not included. The sample has about 2.4 million clones; around 90% are singletons. A note on this clone: Antigen unknown.

Germline V gene data show CDR1 as SGHAT and CDR2 as FQNNGV. The CDR3 sequence is 15 residues long. Trimming cost V 0 bases and J 7 bases, with 13 bases left between them. The genes are TRBV11-2 and TRBJ2-4, with D tentatively TRBD1 (5 bases). The sample comprised naive CD4+ T cells sorted from blood. Specified subset: CD45RA+ positively selected. This TCR was recovered from a man aged 18 to 30 in good health. The CDR3 DNA follows: TGTGCCAGCAGCTTAGATTGGTCAGGGTCTAACATTCAGTACTTC. Amino acids: CASSLDWSGSNIQYF.